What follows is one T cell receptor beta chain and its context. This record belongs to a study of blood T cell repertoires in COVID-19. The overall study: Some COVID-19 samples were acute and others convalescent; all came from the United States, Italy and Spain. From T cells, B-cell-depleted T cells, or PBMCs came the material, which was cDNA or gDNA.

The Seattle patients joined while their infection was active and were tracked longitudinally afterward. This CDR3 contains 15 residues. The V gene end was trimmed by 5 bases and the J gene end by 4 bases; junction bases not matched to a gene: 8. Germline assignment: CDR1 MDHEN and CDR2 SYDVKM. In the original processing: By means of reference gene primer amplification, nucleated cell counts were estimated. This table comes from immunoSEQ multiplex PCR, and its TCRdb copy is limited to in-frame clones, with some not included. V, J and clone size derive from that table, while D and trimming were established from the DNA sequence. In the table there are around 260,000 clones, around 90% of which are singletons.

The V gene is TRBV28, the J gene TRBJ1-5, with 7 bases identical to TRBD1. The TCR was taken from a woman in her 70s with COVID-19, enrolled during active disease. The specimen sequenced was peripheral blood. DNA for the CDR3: TGTGCCAGCAGTAACAGGGGAGTAGGGAATCAGCCCCAGCATTTT. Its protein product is CASSNRGVGNQPQHF.